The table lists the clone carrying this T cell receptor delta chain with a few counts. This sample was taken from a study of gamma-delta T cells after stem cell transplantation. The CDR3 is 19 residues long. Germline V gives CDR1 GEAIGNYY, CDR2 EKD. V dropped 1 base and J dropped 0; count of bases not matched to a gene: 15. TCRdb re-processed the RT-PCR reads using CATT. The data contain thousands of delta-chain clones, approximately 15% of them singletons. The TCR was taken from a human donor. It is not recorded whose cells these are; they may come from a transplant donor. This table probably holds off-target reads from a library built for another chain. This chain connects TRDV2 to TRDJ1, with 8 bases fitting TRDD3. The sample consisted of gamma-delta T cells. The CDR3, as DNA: TGTGCCTGTGACACAGTCCCAACTGGGGGCCCCACGTACACCGATAAACTCATCTTT. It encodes CACDTVPTGGPTYTDKLIF.